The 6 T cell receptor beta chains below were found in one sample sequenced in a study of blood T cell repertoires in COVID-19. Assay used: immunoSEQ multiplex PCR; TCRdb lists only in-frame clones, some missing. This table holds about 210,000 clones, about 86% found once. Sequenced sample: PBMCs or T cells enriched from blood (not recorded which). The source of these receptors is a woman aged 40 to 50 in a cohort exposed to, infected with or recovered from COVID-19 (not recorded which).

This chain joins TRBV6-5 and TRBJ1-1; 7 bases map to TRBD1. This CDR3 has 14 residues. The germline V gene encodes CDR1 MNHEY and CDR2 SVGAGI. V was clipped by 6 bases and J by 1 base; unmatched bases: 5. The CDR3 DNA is TGTGCCAGCAGCTGGGGACAGCAGAACACTGAAGCTTTCTTT. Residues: CASSWGQQNTEAFF.

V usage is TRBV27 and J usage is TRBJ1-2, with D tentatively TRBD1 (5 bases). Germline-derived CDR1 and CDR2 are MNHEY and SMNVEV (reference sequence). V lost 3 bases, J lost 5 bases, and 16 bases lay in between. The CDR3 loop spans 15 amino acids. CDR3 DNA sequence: TGTGCCAGCAGTTTGGGACCGGGGGTCTGGTATGGCTACACCTTC. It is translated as CASSLGPGVWYGYTF.

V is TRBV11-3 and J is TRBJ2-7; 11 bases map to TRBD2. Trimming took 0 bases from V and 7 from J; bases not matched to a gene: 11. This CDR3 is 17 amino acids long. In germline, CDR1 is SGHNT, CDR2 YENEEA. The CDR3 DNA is TGTGCCAGCAGCTTAGATCCTAGCGGGAGGTTCTACGAAGAGCAGTACTTC. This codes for CASSLDPSGRFYEEQYF.

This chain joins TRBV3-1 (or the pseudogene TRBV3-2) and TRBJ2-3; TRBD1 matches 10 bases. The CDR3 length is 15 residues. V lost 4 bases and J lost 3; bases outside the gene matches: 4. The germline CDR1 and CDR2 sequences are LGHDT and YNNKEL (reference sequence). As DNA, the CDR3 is TGTGCCAGCAGCCTCCCGGGACAGGGGACAGATACGCAGTATTTT. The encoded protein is CASSLPGQGTDTQYF.

The CDR3 sequence is CATGGENRAGDYGYTF. The CDR3 nucleotides read TGTGCCACCGGGGGAGAAAACAGGGCCGGTGACTATGGCTACACCTTC. This sequence joins TRBV24-1 and TRBJ1-2; perhaps TRBD1 as D (6 bases). The CDR3 covers 16 residues. Trimming pared 9 bases from V and 3 bases from J, leaving 22 bases between. Germline V gene sequence: CDR1 KGHDR, CDR2 SFDVKD.

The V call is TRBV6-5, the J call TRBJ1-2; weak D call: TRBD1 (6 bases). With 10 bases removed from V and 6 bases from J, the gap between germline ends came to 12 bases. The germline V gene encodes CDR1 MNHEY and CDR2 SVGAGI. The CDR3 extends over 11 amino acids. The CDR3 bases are TGTGCCAACAGGGTGCCGGATGGCTACACCTTC. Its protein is CANRVPDGYTF.